This T cell receptor (beta chain) was observed in a study of response to subunit inactivated influenza vaccine. General observations from the study: After each seasonal influenza vaccination, few new T cells are recruited, the authors suggested.

Trimming took off 1 base at V and 5 bases at J, with 12 bases between the two ends. The CDR3 is made up of 14 amino acids. Germline CDR1 and CDR2: SGDLS and YYNGEE. Via MiXCR, TCRdb re-called the RT-PCR reads, giving one row per CDR3 protein. The repertoire holds about 610,000 distinct CDR3 sequences, with 14% as singletons. This clonotype was picked up a small number of times. Its matching antigen is unknown. The receptor's source is a man aged 45-65 years who received an inactivated influenza vaccine. Sequenced here: PBMCs from blood, sampled 11 to 12 days after vaccination. The gene calls are TRBV9 and TRBJ2-5; D remains unclear. CDR3: CASSVRAGWETQYF. CDR3 bases: TGTGCCAGCAGCGTAAGGGCAGGATGGGAGACCCAGTACTTC.